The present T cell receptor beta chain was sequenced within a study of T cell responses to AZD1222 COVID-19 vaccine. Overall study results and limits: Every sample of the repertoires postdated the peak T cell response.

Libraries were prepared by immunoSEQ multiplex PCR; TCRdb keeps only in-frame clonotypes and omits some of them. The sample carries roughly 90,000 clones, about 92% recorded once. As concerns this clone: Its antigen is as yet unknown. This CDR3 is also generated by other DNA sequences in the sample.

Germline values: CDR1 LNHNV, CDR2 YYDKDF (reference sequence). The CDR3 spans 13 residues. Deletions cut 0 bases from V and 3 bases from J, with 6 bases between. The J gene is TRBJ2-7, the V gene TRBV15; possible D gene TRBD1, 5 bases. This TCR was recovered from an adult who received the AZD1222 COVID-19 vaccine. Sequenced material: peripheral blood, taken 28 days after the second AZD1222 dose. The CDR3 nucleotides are TGTGCCACCAGCAGAGATAGGGGCTACGAGCAGTACGTC. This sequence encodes CATSRDRGYEQYV.